The T cell receptor beta chain described here comes from a study of response to subunit inactivated influenza vaccine. This clonotype was recorded a few times. Its target is not known. The CDR3 spans 16 residues. Germline CDR1 and CDR2: SGHTA and FQGTGA. V was pared by 3 bases and J by 4 bases, with 16 bases between. TCRdb used MiXCR to reprocess the RT-PCR reads, holding one entry per CDR3 protein. The sample lists roughly 650,000 distinct CDR3 sequences, 15% to 18% occurring once. Regarding the study as a whole: The study's authors posited that every seasonal influenza vaccination enlists few new T cells.

This sequence was found in a man aged 45-65 years who received an inactivated influenza vaccine. Here the sequenced sample was PBMCs from blood, taken about 12 days after vaccination. The chain employs TRBV7-3 and TRBJ2-1; D is possibly TRBD2 (5 bases). The CDR3, as DNA: TGTGCCAGCAGCTTCGGGTCCAGAGGGATATACAATGAGCAGTTCTTC. Residues: CASSFGSRGIYNEQFF.